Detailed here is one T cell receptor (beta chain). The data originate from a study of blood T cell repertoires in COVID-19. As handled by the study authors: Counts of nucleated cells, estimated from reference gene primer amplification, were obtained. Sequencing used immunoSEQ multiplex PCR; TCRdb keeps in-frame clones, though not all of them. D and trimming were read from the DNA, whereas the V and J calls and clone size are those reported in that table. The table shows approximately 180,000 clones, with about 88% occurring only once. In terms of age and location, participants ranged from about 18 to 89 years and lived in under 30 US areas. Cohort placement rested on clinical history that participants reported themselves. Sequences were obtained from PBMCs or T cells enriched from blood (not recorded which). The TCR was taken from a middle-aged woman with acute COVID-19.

The CDR3 DNA reads TGTGCCAGCAGTTTAGCCGGGACAGCTAATGAAAAACTGTTTTTT. This sequence encodes CASSLAGTANEKLFF. The rearrangement links TRBV28 to TRBJ1-4; 7 bases align to TRBD1. This CDR3 is 15 amino acids long. CDR1 MDHEN and CDR2 SYDVKM come from the germline V gene. V was clipped by 2 bases and J by 3 bases; unmatched bases: 3. The full variable domain, in which reference TRBV28 and TRBJ1-4 provide the parts outside the CDR3, is DVKVTQSSRYLVKRTGEKVFLECVQDMDHENMFWYRQDPGLGLRLIYFSYDVKMKEKGDIPEGYSVSREKKERFSLILESASTNQTSMYLCASSLAGTANEKLFFGSGTQLSVL.